This T cell receptor beta chain was recorded in a study of early T cells in non-severe SARS-CoV-2 infection. This clonotype has a count of ten or more. Deletions cut 2 bases from V and 10 bases from J, with 15 bases between. The CDR3 has 14 amino acids. Per the germline V gene, CDR1 is MNHEY and CDR2 is SVGAGI. TCRdb re-derived calls from the 5' RACE reads in MiXCR, one entry per CDR3 protein. The sample consists of about 64,000 distinct CDR3 sequences, roughly 9% of them appearing once. The sequence derives from an adult who was a healthcare worker with PCR-confirmed SARS-CoV-2 infection or an uninfected control (not recorded which). The material sequenced was whole blood, taken at baseline. The chain is built from TRBV6-5 and TRBJ2-1; tentatively, D is TRBD1 or TRBD2 (5 bases each). The CDR3, as DNA: TGTGCCAGCAGTTACGGGGACCCCCAGGGAGAGCAGTTCTTC. This gives the protein CASSYGDPQGEQFF.